The 28 T cell receptor beta chains in this list originate from one sample, sequenced in a study of early T cells in non-severe SARS-CoV-2 infection. MiXCR, run by TCRdb on the 5' RACE reads, gives a single entry per CDR3 protein. The table has 66,000 or so distinct CDR3 sequences, around 13% seen once; the top ten hold about 8.6%. The material sequenced was whole blood. The receptors were gathered from an adult who was a healthcare worker with PCR-confirmed SARS-CoV-2 infection or an uninfected control (not recorded which).

This clonotype was seen ten or more times. This sequence joins TRBV29-1 and TRBJ1-1; 7 positions agree with TRBD1. The CDR3 consists of 15 residues. Germline V gene sequence: CDR1 SQVTM, CDR2 ANQGSEA. The DNA for the CDR3 is TGCACCTACAGGAGGACAGGCGCCAGAGGGACTGAAGCTTTCTTT. This gives the protein CTYRRTGARGTEAFF.

CDR3 region: CASRRAGVQNIQYF. CDR3 nucleotide sequence: TGTGCCAGCCGCCGAGCGGGAGTCCAAAACATTCAGTACTTC. V is TRBV6-5 and J is TRBJ2-4; 8 bases are shared with TRBD2. This CDR3 spans 14 amino acids. The germline gives CDR1 MNHEY, CDR2 SVGAGI. Losses at the gene ends were 8 bases for V and 5 bases for J; bases not matched to a gene: 8.

The J gene is TRBJ1-4, the V gene TRBV28, with no clear D. The V gene lost 3 bases and the J gene lost 6 bases, with 5 bases spanning the gap. The germline V gene encodes CDR1 MDHEN and CDR2 SYDVKM. CDR3 length: 12 amino acids. The CDR3 loop is CASSLTDEKLFF. The DNA for the CDR3 is TGTGCCAGCAGTTTGACGGATGAAAAACTGTTTTTT.

This clonotype appeared many times. For the CDR3, the DNA is TGTGCCAGCAGTTTATTTTCGCAGGGGACTCAGCCCCAGCATTTT. This encodes CASSLFSQGTQPQHF. This rearrangement joins TRBV28 to TRBJ1-5; D perhaps matches TRBD1 (6 bases). Per the germline V gene, CDR1 is MDHEN and CDR2 is SYDVKM. The V and J ends lost 1 base and 6 bases respectively, with 13 bases between them. This CDR3 has 15 amino acids.

There are many counts of this clonotype. The chain carries TRBV15 and TRBJ2-2, with D unclear. V was pared by 0 bases and J by 5 bases, with 10 bases between. This CDR3 comprises 15 residues. Germline lookup yields CDR1 LNHNV and CDR2 YYDKDF (reference sequence). The chain's CDR3 is CATSRDQTVTGELFF. The CDR3, as DNA: TGTGCCACCAGCAGAGATCAGACCGTAACCGGGGAGCTGTTTTTT.

This clonotype was recorded at least ten times. This rearrangement joins TRBV20-1 to TRBJ2-1, with a possible D match to TRBD2 (7 bases). This CDR3 region has 11 residues. CDR1 is DFQATT, CDR2 SNEGSKA, per germline (reference sequence). CDR3 loop: CTVGGGGRWFF. CDR3 nucleotide sequence: TGCACCGTCGGAGGGGGGGGTAGGTGGTTCTTC.

Many counts were recorded for this clonotype. J is TRBJ2-1 and V is TRBV3-1; perhaps TRBD2 as D (6 bases). Germline CDR1 LGHDT, CDR2 YNNKEL (reference sequence). This CDR3 region has 14 residues. V was shortened by 4 bases and J by 10 bases, with 17 bases between the two germline ends. CDR3 in amino acids: CASSRKGTPKEQFF. The CDR3 DNA sequence: TGTGCCAGCAGCCGGAAAGGGACTCCCAAGGAGCAGTTCTTC.

This clonotype was detected only a few times. The chain carries TRBV29-1 and TRBJ2-1; 7 bases are shared with TRBD2. The trim removed 2 bases at V and 0 bases at J, leaving 4 bases unmatched. The CDR3 extends over 15 amino acids. Germline CDR1 and CDR2: SQVTM and ANQGSEA. CDR3 nucleotide sequence: TGCAGCGTTGAAAGGCGGGGGATCTCCTACAATGAGCAGTTCTTC. It yields the protein CSVERRGISYNEQFF.

This clonotype was counted many times. This chain joins TRBV2 and TRBJ2-6; maybe TRBD1 (6 bases). The germline V gene encodes CDR1 SNHLY and CDR2 FYNNEI. This CDR3 is 16 amino acids long. Deletions cut 6 bases from V and 3 bases from J, with 15 bases between. In DNA form, the CDR3 reads TGTGCCAGCAGGGATAACCAGGGGTTTGGGGCCAACGTCCTGACTTTC. Encoded protein: CASRDNQGFGANVLTF.

This clonotype appeared a few times. V and J are TRBV28 and TRBJ1-1; maybe TRBD1 (5 bases). Trimming took off 5 bases at V and 1 base at J, with 5 bases between the two ends. This CDR3 spans 12 amino acids. The germline V gene encodes CDR1 MDHEN and CDR2 SYDVKM. CDR3 protein: CASSQGNTEAFF. CDR3 DNA: TGTGCCAGCAGTCAGGGGAACACTGAAGCTTTCTTT.

This clonotype was recorded many times. V is TRBV12-3 or TRBV12-4 and J is TRBJ2-6; D is perhaps TRBD1 (6 bases). This CDR3 comprises 18 residues. The ends were cut back, 6 bases at V and 0 bases at J, with 18 bases in the middle. The chain's CDR3 is CASSGERDTPSGANVLTF. The CDR3 nucleotides are TGTGCCAGCAGCGGTGAACGGGACACTCCCTCTGGGGCCAACGTCCTGACTTTC.

This CDR3 reads CASSPLPSLYSNQPQHF. CDR3 in DNA: TGTGCCAGCAGTCCGCTTCCCAGCTTGTATAGCAATCAGCCCCAGCATTTT. The gene calls are TRBV28 and TRBJ1-5; no reliable D call. Germline V gene sequence: CDR1 MDHEN, CDR2 SYDVKM. CDR3 length: 17 amino acids. The V gene lost 5 bases and the J gene lost 0 bases, with 17 bases spanning the gap. Using reference TRBV28 and TRBJ1-5 for the parts outside the CDR3, the full variable domain is DVKVTQSSRYLVKRTGEKVFLECVQDMDHENMFWYRQDPGLGLRLIYFSYDVKMKEKGDIPEGYSVSREKKERFSLILESASTNQTSMYLCASSPLPSLYSNQPQHFGDGTRLSIL.

Only a few counts were recorded for this clonotype. At one end the junction does not follow the germline gene, possibly because of a read error. The rearrangement links TRBV6-6 to TRBJ2-7; 9 nucleotides align to TRBD1. CDR1 and CDR2 (germline): MNHNY, SVGAGI (reference sequence). This CDR3 contains 11 residues. As DNA, the CDR3 is TGTGCCAGCAGCTTGGGGGGGGACAGGGTCTTC. Translated: CASSLGGDRVF.

This clonotype showed up just once. The genes are TRBV7-9 and TRBJ1-2; 10 nucleotides match TRBD1. This CDR3 is 14 amino acids long. V shed 5 bases and J 3 bases; nucleotides not matched to a gene: 3. Germline values: CDR1 SEHNR, CDR2 FQNEAQ (reference sequence). This chain's CDR3 is CASSPGQGDYGYTF. Here the CDR3 DNA reads TGTGCCAGCAGCCCCGGACAGGGGGACTATGGCTACACCTTC.

This clonotype was seen only a few times. The chain is built from TRBV27 and TRBJ2-2, with D possibly TRBD1 on 6 matching bases. In germline, CDR1 is MNHEY, CDR2 SMNVEV (reference sequence). This CDR3 has 12 residues. Trimming removed 9 bases from V and 6 bases from J, with 11 bases in between. In nucleotides, the CDR3 is TGTGCCAGTCTCACAGGGTCCGGGGAGCTGTTTTTT. It encodes CASLTGSGELFF.

This clonotype was recorded many times. The J gene is TRBJ1-1, the V gene TRBV7-6; D unresolved. This CDR3 spans 14 amino acids. Between the trimmed V and J ends, which lost 1 base and 1 base, there was a span of 7 bases. CDR1 SGHVS and CDR2 FNYEAQ come from the germline V gene. The CDR3 is CASSLGRGNTEAFF. DNA of the CDR3: TGTGCCAGCAGCTTAGGTCGGGGGAACACTGAAGCTTTCTTT.

Ten or more counts support this clonotype. J is TRBJ1-1 and V is TRBV12-3 or TRBV12-4; perhaps TRBD1 as D (5 bases). The germline V and J ends were trimmed by 7 bases and 6 bases, with 12 bases remaining between them. The CDR3 totals 12 residues. For the CDR3, the DNA is TGTGCCAGCATCATACCGGGACCTGAAGCTTTCTTT. It yields the protein CASIIPGPEAFF.

This clonotype occurred a few times. This chain connects TRBV20-1 to TRBJ2-7; maybe TRBD2 (6 bases). The CDR3 sequence is 14 residues long. With 3 bases removed from V and 2 bases from J, the gap between germline ends came to 14 bases. Germline V CDR1 and CDR2: DFQATT, SNEGSKA (reference sequence). CDR3 nucleotide sequence: TGCAGTGCTAGGGGCGCGGGATCTGCCTACGAGCAGTACTTC. This gives the protein CSARGAGSAYEQYF.

V usage is TRBV27 and J usage is TRBJ2-7, with D unresolved. The V gene's germline CDR1 is MNHEY and CDR2 SMNVEV (reference sequence). The CDR3 runs to 12 residues. Trimming removed 0 bases at V and 6 bases at J, with 6 bases between. The CDR3 region has the DNA TGTGCCAGCAGTTTATCGGATCGCGAGCAGTACTTC. It specifies CASSLSDREQYF.

A few counts support this clonotype. The V call is TRBV4-1, the J call TRBJ1-1; D remains ambiguous. The germline V gene encodes CDR1 MGHRA and CDR2 YSYEKL. The CDR3 spans 14 residues. The ends were cut back, 0 bases at V and 8 bases at J, with 13 bases in the middle. CDR3 loop: CASSQDRRATEAFF. The CDR3 coding sequence is TGCGCCAGCAGCCAAGATAGAAGGGCGACCGAAGCTTTCTTT.

This clonotype was found many times. The chain uses TRBV5-4 and TRBJ1-1; a possible D gene is TRBD1 (5 bases). CDR3 length: 16 amino acids. Germline V gene data show CDR1 as SGHNT and CDR2 as YYREEE (reference sequence). V was shortened by 6 bases and J by 0 bases, with 18 bases between the two germline ends. This CDR3 reads CASNQGRSSMNTEAFF. DNA for the CDR3: TGTGCCAGCAATCAGGGAAGGAGCTCGATGAACACTGAAGCTTTCTTT.

The V gene is TRBV7-9, the J gene TRBJ1-6; D is unresolved. Germline CDR1 is SEHNR and CDR2 is FQNEAQ (reference sequence). The CDR3 totals 14 residues. V lost 5 bases to trimming and J lost 7 bases, with 12 bases between them. Here the CDR3 reads CASSQTGGNSPLHF. In DNA form, the CDR3 reads TGTGCCAGCAGCCAGACGGGTGGGAATTCACCCCTCCACTTT.

V is TRBV11-2 and J is TRBJ2-1, with 12 bases identical to TRBD2. Germline values: CDR1 SGHAT, CDR2 FQNNGV. The CDR3 sequence is 16 residues long. With V trimmed by 5 bases and J by 8 bases, 10 bases remained unmatched. This CDR3 reads CASSLLTSGSQDEQFF. CDR3 DNA sequence: TGTGCCAGCAGCCTCTTGACTAGCGGGAGTCAGGATGAGCAGTTCTTC.

This clonotype was observed many times. The gene calls are TRBV6-1 and TRBJ2-1, with no clear D. CDR3 length: 15 amino acids. The V end was cut by 5 bases, the J end by 2 bases, with 13 bases between. Germline V gene lookup returns CDR1 MNHNS and CDR2 SASEGT. The CDR3: CASSPELSTYNEQFF. In nucleotides, the CDR3 is TGTGCCAGCAGTCCCGAATTGTCCACCTACAATGAGCAGTTCTTC.

CDR3 DNA: TGTGCCAGCAGCAAAGTTAGGGGGACTAGCGGGGCCGAACAAGAGACCCAGTACTTC. Translating it yields CASSKVRGTSGAEQETQYF. The chain joins TRBV21-1 to TRBJ2-5; the D call TRBD2 from the table was never checked on the DNA. TRBV21-1 is a recognized pseudogene. CDR3 size: 19 residues.

The rearrangement links TRBV28 to TRBJ2-1; 8 bases are shared with TRBD1. Germline CDR1 and CDR2: MDHEN and SYDVKM. The CDR3 is 15 residues long. V shed 4 bases and J 3 bases; nucleotides not matched to a gene: 5. CDR3 sequence: CASSSPTGDYNEQFF. The DNA for the CDR3 is TGTGCCAGCAGTTCCCCGACAGGGGACTACAATGAGCAGTTCTTC.

This clonotype was counted at least ten times. The chain recombines TRBV3-1 with TRBJ2-1; TRBD1 agrees at 8 bases. With V trimmed by 4 bases and J by 5 bases, 4 bases remained unmatched. CDR3 size: 14 residues. Germline V gives CDR1 LGHDT, CDR2 YNNKEL (reference sequence). The CDR3 nucleotides read TGTGCCAGCAGCCGGGACAGGCATGACAATGAGCAGTTCTTC. It translates to CASSRDRHDNEQFF.

This clonotype was seen a handful of times. A clone one base away is much larger, so this may be a read error. The rearrangement joins TRBV28 to TRBJ2-7, with D unclear. Germline lookup yields CDR1 MDHEN and CDR2 SYDVKM. V was clipped by 5 bases and J by 3 bases, with 5 bases between them. The CDR3 spans 11 residues. CDR3 loop: CASSTLYEQYF. CDR3 DNA: TGTGCCAGCAGTACCCTCTACGAGCAGTACTTC.